The clone carrying this T cell receptor (beta chain) came up a few times. Its antigen is not known. The record originates from a study of post-analysis software for immune sequencing data. CDR3 length: 16 amino acids. With 6 bases clipped from V and 2 bases from J, the junction kept 9 bases outside the gene matches. Germline CDR1 reads SGDLS; CDR2 reads YYNGEE. Unique molecular identifiers tagged the TCR beta cDNA libraries. T cells numbering about 0.95 to 10 million yielded a few hundred thousand cDNA molecules. TCRdb re-called the PCR reads with MiXCR, one entry per CDR3 protein. The data show about 430,000 distinct CDR3 sequences, roughly 38% seen once. Whole-study results and caveats: Controls had significantly higher normalized Chao1 diversity than multiple sclerosis patients. TRBV5-6, TRBV5-1 and TRBV20-1 were among several TRBV segments more frequent in patients than controls.

The rearrangement links TRBV9 to TRBJ2-1, with TRBD2 matching over 9 bases. The receptor was isolated from a girl aged 2-10 years with multiple sclerosis. Sequencing input: blood. The CDR3 loop is CASTYRASGTYNEQFF. In DNA, the CDR3 is TGTGCCAGCACTTACCGGGCTAGCGGGACCTACAATGAGCAGTTCTTC.